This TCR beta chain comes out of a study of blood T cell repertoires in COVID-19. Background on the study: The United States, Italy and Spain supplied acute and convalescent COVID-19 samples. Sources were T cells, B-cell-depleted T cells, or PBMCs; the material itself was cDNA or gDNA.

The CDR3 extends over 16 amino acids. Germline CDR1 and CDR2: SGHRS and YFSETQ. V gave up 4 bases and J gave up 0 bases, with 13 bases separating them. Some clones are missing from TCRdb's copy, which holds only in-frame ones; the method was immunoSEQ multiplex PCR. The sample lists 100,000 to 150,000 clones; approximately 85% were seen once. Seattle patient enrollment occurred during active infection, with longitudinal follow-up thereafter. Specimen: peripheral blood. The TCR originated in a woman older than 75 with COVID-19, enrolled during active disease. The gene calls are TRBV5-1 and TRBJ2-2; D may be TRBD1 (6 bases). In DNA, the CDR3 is TGCGCCAGCAGCCCCCGGACAGAACCGAACACCGGGGAGCTGTTTTTT. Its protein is CASSPRTEPNTGELFF.